What follows describes a single T cell receptor (beta chain). The clone's antigen remains unknown. No per-base quality is available; no much larger clone lies one base away. The sample originates from a study of radiotherapy plus CTLA-4 blockade in lung cancer (dated by TCRdb to the late 2010s). Concerning the study at large: Among enrolled patients, around 18% had an objective response and roughly 33% reached disease control. Findings and caveats that apply to the study as a whole: The strongest predictors of response, as reported, were early dynamic changes in blood T cell clones along with a rise in serum interferon-beta after radiation. After treatment with radiotherapy and ipilimumab, TCR clones that originated in tumors expanded in peripheral blood.

The study evaluated CTLA-4 blockade (ipilimumab) given together with focal radiation therapy in patients who had chemo-refractory metastatic non-small-cell lung cancer. Library preparation employed the immunoSEQ multiplex PCR assay. The table was pulled from immuneACCESS by TCRdb, which kept in-frame rearrangements only. Such tables lose some clones; where checked, under half of the loss comes from unresolved V genes, and the rest has no known cause. Here the sample has 80,000 to 100,000 clones; approximately 72% occur a single time. The top ten clones comprise 2.8% of the sample. The CDR3 runs 14 amino acids, cysteine and phenylalanine included. Only the CDR3 DNA is retained, 42 bases long and in frame from the first base. Trimming costs V 2 bases and J 5 bases, and their ends lie 12 bases apart. CDR1 and CDR2 were assigned from the germline V gene (reference sequence) as MNHNY and SVGAGI.

This receptor chain uses TRBV6-6 and TRBJ1-1; TRBD1 could be the D gene, as 5 bases match. The sequence was collected from a human donor with non-small cell lung cancer who had a partial response to radiotherapy plus ipilimumab. Some clones in this sample may be carry-over from other donors' samples. The sequencing here drew on peripheral blood, taken from a patient treated with radiotherapy plus ipilimumab. In nucleotides, the sequence is TGTGCCAGCAGTTACGCAGGGTTGGTGACTGAAGCTTTCTTT. It codes for CASSYAGLVTEAFF.